Each of the 11 T cell receptor beta chains below was sequenced from the same sample in a study of memory CD4+ T cells and cytomegalovirus serostatus. Sequencing used immunoSEQ multiplex PCR; TCRdb keeps in-frame clones, though not all of them. The data show 50,000 to 75,000 clones, about 81% seen once. Single viable CD3+CD4+CD8-CD45RO+ cells were sorted as the memory CD4+ T cells. The sequenced sample consisted of memory CD4+ T cells from blood. The receptors originated from an adult in good health and CMV-seronegative.

This sequence joins TRBV19 and TRBJ2-4; no clear D. The CDR3 sequence is 14 residues long. Germline CDR1 is LNHDA and CDR2 is SQIVND (reference sequence). V was pared by 10 bases and J by 3 bases, with 16 bases between. In DNA, the CDR3 is TGTGCCACTCGGACCCTAGGTGACAAAAACATTCAGTACTTC. Its translation: CATRTLGDKNIQYF.

The gene calls are TRBV27 and TRBJ1-1, with D hard to call. This CDR3 has 13 amino acids. Trimming cost V 8 bases and J 4 bases, with 14 bases left between them. The germline V gene encodes CDR1 MNHEY and CDR2 SMNVEV (reference sequence). CDR3 bases: TGTGCCAGCGGAGGCACGGTAGGCACTGAAGCTTTCTTT. Protein product: CASGGTVGTEAFF.

The chain combines TRBV4-2 with TRBJ1-3; maybe TRBD1 (5 bases). CDR3 length: 15 residues. Germline-derived CDR1 and CDR2 are LGHNA and YNFKEQ. Deletions cut 2 bases from V and 0 bases from J, with 8 bases between. This CDR3 is CASSQQTASGNTIYF. In DNA, the CDR3 is TGTGCCAGCAGCCAACAGACAGCCTCTGGAAACACCATATATTTT.

The J gene is TRBJ2-3, the V gene TRBV15, with 7 bases matching TRBD1. Per germline, CDR1 LNHNV and CDR2 YYDKDF (reference sequence). V gave up 1 base and J gave up 3 bases; unmatched junction bases: 10. CDR3 length equals 17 residues. This chain's CDR3 is CATSRVTGARLTDTQYF. The DNA of the CDR3 is TGTGCCACCAGCAGAGTAACAGGGGCCCGGCTAACAGATACGCAGTATTTT. Drawing the rest from reference TRBV15 and TRBJ2-3, the complete variable domain is DAMVIQNPRYQVTQFGKPVTLSCSQTLNHNVMYWYQQKSSQAPKLLFHYYDKDFNNEADTPDNFQSRRPNTSFCFLDIRSPGLGDTAMYLCATSRVTGARLTDTQYFGPGTRLTVL.

V usage is TRBV4-2 and J usage is TRBJ2-5, with 11 bases lining up with TRBD2. Germline assignment: CDR1 LGHNA and CDR2 YNFKEQ. The CDR3 is 16 residues long. V lost 2 bases and J lost 1; bases outside the gene matches: 3. CDR3 protein: CASSQRGTSGQETQYF. The CDR3 region has the DNA TGTGCCAGCAGCCAAAGAGGGACTAGCGGCCAAGAGACCCAGTACTTC.

The chain combines TRBV7-6 with TRBJ1-5, with D tentatively TRBD1 (6 bases). V dropped 2 bases and J dropped 8 bases, with 10 bases sitting between them. The CDR3 is 13 amino acids. CDR1 and CDR2 from the germline V gene are SGHVS and FNYEAQ. The CDR3 loop reads CASSLIRGEPQHF. The DNA of the CDR3 is TGTGCCAGCAGCTTAATCAGGGGAGAGCCCCAGCATTTT.

The chain combines TRBV5-4 with TRBJ2-7; 7 bases map to TRBD2. CDR3 length: 16 amino acids. Looked up from germline, CDR1 is SGHNT and CDR2 is YYREEE (reference sequence). J gave up 5 bases and V 3 bases, and 14 bases lay outside the gene matches. The CDR3 protein is CASSSGGRRSFNEQYF. DNA of the CDR3: TGTGCCAGCAGCTCGGGAGGCAGACGCAGCTTTAACGAGCAGTACTTC.

The genes are TRBV27 and TRBJ2-1; 10 bases fit TRBD1. Germline CDR1 MNHEY, CDR2 SMNVEV (reference sequence). The CDR3 is made up of 15 amino acids. V was pared by 6 bases and J by 2 bases, with 4 bases of the junction left unmatched. CDR3 in DNA: TGTGCCAGCAGGGCGGGGACAGGGGCCTACAATGAGCAGTTCTTC. It codes for CASRAGTGAYNEQFF.

This chain connects TRBV15 to TRBJ1-1; TRBD1 aligns across 12 bases. CDR3 size: 15 residues. Germline V gene lookup returns CDR1 LNHNV and CDR2 YYDKDF (reference sequence). The V and J ends lost 2 bases and 6 bases, in that order; junction bases with no gene match: 4. This CDR3 reads CATSRTGTGGSEAFF. DNA for the CDR3: TGTGCCACCAGCAGAACCGGGACAGGGGGCTCTGAAGCTTTCTTT.

CDR3 nucleotides: TGTGCCAGCTCACTTCAGGGGTATCTGGAGACCCAGTACTTC. As protein: CASSLQGYLETQYF. The chain has TRBV18 and TRBJ2-5, with TRBD1 as a possible D gene (6 bases). This CDR3 spans 14 amino acids. The V gene lost 4 bases and the J gene lost 5 bases, with 14 bases spanning the gap. CDR1 KGHSH and CDR2 LQKENI come from the germline V gene.

The chain has TRBV4-1 and TRBJ2-7, with D possibly TRBD1 on 6 matching bases. This CDR3 contains 16 residues. Per the germline V gene, CDR1 is MGHRA and CDR2 is YSYEKL. The V end was cut by 0 bases, the J end by 2 bases, with 14 bases between. This chain's CDR3 is CASSQDLGTTTYEQYF. The CDR3 region has the DNA TGCGCCAGCAGCCAAGATCTGGGGACAACTACCTACGAGCAGTACTTC.